The rows below give T cell receptor beta chains drawn from one sample of a study of T cell clones after liver transplantation. Here immunoSEQ multiplex PCR was the method, and the copy in TCRdb shows in-frame clones only, minus some. The data show 68,000 or so clones, more than 85% seen once. The source was CD4+ T cells from blood, collected less than 27 months after liver transplant. The source of these receptors is a human patient who received a liver transplant. Some T cells may be provided by the graft donor. CDR3s include the opening cysteine and the closing phenylalanine or tryptophan. The D gene is left open where the match is weak.

V,D,J,CDR3,DNA
TRBV9,NA,TRBJ2-7,CASSVEAGSYEQYF,TGTGCCAGCAGCGTAGAGGCAGGTTCCTACGAGCAGTACTTC
TRBV9,TRBD2,TRBJ2-3,CASSVLAGPDTQYF,TGTGCCAGCAGCGTACTAGCGGGCCCGGATACGCAGTATTTT
TRBV2,TRBD2,TRBJ2-5,CASSEGLAVETQYF,TGTGCCAGCAGTGAAGGACTAGCGGTGGAGACCCAGTACTTC
TRBV28,NA,TRBJ1-5,CASSFGGLSNQPQHF,TGTGCCAGCAGTTTTGGGGGGCTAAGCAATCAGCCCCAGCATTTT
TRBV5-6,NA,TRBJ2-2,CASSLASIVNTGELFF,TGTGCCAGCAGCTTGGCCAGTATAGTGAACACCGGGGAGCTGTTTTTT
TRBV19,NA,TRBJ1-1,CASRPDHTEAFF,TGTGCCAGTAGACCCGACCACACTGAAGCTTTCTTT
TRBV10-3,NA,TRBJ2-3,CAISEERDTQYF,TGTGCCATCAGTGAAGAAAGGGATACGCAGTATTTT
TRBV21-1,NA,TRBJ1-2,CANGGQGFFNYGYTF,TGTGCCAACGGTGGACAGGGGTTTTTTAACTATGGCTACACCTTC
TRBV5-6,TRBD1,TRBJ1-4,CASSPNPGGLNEKLFF,TGTGCCAGCAGCCCGAACCCAGGGGGCCTTAATGAAAAACTGTTTTTT
TRBV11-2,NA,TRBJ1-1,CASSFGRGRTEAFF,TGTGCCAGCAGCTTCGGCCGGGGCCGCACTGAAGCTTTCTTT